This T cell receptor (beta chain) was profiled in a study of a mutant IDH1 vaccine in newly diagnosed glioma. Study in general: Males made up 62.5% and females roughly 38% of treated patients, whose mean age was approximately 40 years. Standard pretreatment was either radiotherapy, temozolomide, or, for most, radiochemotherapy with temozolomide.

Sequencing was performed with immunoSEQ multiplex PCR; in TCRdb, only in-frame clones are kept and a portion is missing. The sample shows about 21,000 clones, about 85% of them seen only once. General study findings and limits: Vaccination induced immune responses in around 93% of patients. Changes to the top peripheral T cell clonotypes appeared unrelated to pseudoprogression.

About this clone: Its antigen is undetermined.

Germline V gene lookup returns CDR1 SGHNT and CDR2 YYREEE (reference sequence). CDR3 size: 13 residues. V trimming: 3 bases; J trimming: 7 bases; junction bases outside the gene matches: 4. Documented time point: baseline, week 1 (first vaccination visit). Documented treatment: pre-vaccination baseline after standard-of-care therapy. The V call is TRBV5-4, the J call TRBJ2-7; 10 nucleotides match TRBD1. Sequences were derived from PBMCs, sampled from a glioma patient treated with radiotherapy, temozolomide or both. The source of this sequence is a man aged 35-49 years with glioma. In nucleotides, the CDR3 is TGTGCCAGCAGCTCCGACAGGGGGCAGGAGCAGTACTTC. Translating it yields CASSSDRGQEQYF.